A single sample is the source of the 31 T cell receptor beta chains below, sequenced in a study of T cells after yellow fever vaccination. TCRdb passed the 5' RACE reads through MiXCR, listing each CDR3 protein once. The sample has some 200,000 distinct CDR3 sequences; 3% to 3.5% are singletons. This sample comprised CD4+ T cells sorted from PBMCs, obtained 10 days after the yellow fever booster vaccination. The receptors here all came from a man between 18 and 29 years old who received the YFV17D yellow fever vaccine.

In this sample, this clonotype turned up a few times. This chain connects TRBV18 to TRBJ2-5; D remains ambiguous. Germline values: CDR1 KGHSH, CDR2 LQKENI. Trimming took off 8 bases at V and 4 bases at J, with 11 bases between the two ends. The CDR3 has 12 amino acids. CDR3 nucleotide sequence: TGTGCCAGCCATTACCCTCCAGAGACCCAGTACTTC. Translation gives CASHYPPETQYF.

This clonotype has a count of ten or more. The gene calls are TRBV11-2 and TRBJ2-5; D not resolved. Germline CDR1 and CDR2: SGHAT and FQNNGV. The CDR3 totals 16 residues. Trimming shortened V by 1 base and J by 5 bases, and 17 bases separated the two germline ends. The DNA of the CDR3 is TGTGCCAGCAGCTTAGCGCGACTGGGGATGAGGGAGACCCAGTACTTC. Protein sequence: CASSLARLGMRETQYF.

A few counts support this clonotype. CDR3 region: CASSLGDIRADTQYF. CDR3 DNA sequence: TGTGCCAGCAGCTTAGGCGACATTAGAGCAGATACGCAGTATTTT. The chain uses TRBV7-9 and TRBJ2-3, with no clear D. The CDR3 contains 15 residues. Germline V CDR1 and CDR2: SEHNR, FQNEAQ (reference sequence). The germline V and J ends were trimmed by 1 base and 4 bases, with 12 bases remaining between them.

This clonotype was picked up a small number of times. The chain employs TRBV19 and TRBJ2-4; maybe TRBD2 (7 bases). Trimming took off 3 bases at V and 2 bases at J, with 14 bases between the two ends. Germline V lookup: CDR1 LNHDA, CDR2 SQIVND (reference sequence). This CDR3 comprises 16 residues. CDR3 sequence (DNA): TGTGCCAGTAGTATGCTCAGGGGAGGGACCAAAAACATTCAGTACTTC. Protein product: CASSMLRGGTKNIQYF.

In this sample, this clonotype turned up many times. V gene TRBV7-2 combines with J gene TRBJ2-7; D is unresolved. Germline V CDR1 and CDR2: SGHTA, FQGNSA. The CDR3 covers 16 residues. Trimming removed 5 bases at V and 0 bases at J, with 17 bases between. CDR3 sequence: CASSRDRSKVSYEQYF. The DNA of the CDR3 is TGTGCCAGCAGCCGTGACCGATCGAAGGTCTCCTACGAGCAGTACTTC.

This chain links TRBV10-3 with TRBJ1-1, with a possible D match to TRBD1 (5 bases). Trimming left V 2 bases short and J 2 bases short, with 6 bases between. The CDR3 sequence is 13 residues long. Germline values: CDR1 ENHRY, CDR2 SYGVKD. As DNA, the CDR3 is TGTGCCATCAGTGAGCAGGGTAACACTGAAGCTTTCTTT. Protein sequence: CAISEQGNTEAFF.

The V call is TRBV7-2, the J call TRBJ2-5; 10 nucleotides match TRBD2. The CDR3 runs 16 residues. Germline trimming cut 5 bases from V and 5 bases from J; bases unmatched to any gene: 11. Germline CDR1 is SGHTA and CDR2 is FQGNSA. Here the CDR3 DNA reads TGTGCCAGCAGCCCGCTAAAGCGGGGGGGCCGGGAGACCCAGTACTTC. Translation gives CASSPLKRGGRETQYF.

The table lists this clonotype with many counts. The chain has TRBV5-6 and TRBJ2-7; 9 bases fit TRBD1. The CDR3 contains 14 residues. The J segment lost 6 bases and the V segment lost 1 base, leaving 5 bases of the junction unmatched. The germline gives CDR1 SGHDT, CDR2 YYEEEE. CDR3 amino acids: CASSLPGQGSEQYF. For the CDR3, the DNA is TGTGCCAGCAGCTTGCCGGGACAGGGTTCCGAGCAGTACTTC. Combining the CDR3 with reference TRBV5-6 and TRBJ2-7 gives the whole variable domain DAGVTQSPTHLIKTRGQQVTLRCSPKSGHDTVSWYQQALGQGPQFIFQYYEEEERQRGNFPDRFSGHQFPNYSSELNVNALLLGDSALYLCASSLPGQGSEQYFGPGTRLTVT.

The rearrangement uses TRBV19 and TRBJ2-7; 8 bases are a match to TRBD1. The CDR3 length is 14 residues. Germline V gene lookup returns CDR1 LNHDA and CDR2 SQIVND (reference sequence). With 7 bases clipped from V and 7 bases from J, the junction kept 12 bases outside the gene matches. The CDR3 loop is CASNGGRGQGEQYF. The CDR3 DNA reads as TGTGCCAGTAACGGCGGCAGGGGGCAGGGGGAGCAGTACTTC.

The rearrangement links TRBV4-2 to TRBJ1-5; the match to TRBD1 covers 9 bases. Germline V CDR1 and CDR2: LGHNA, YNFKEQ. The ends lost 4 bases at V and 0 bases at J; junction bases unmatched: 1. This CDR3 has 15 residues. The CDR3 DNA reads TGTGCCAGCAGCCGGGACAGGGATAGCAATCAGCCCCAGCATTTT. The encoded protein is CASSRDRDSNQPQHF.

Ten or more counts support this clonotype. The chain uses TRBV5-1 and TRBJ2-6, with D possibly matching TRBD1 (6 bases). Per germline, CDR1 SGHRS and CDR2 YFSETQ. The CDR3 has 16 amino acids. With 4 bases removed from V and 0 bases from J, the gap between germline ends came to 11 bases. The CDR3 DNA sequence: TGCGCCAGCAGCCCGACAGGTTCCTCTGGGGCCAACGTCCTGACTTTC. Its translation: CASSPTGSSGANVLTF.

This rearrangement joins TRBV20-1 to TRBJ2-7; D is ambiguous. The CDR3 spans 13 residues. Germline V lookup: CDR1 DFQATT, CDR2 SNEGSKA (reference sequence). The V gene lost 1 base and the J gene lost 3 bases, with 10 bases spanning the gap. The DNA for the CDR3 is TGCAGTGCTAGAGGTATCCCCTACTACGAGCAGTACTTC. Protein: CSARGIPYYEQYF.

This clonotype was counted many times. Here the CDR3 DNA reads TGCGCCAGCCCCGACCAAGAGACCCAGTACTTC. Its protein product is CASPDQETQYF. This chain uses TRBV5-1 with TRBJ2-5; D uncertain. Germline V CDR1 and CDR2: SGHRS, YFSETQ. The CDR3 length is 11 residues. Trimming took off 7 bases at V and 0 bases at J, with 4 bases between the two ends. Based on the CDR3 plus reference TRBV5-1 and TRBJ2-5, the full variable domain is KAGVTQTPRYLIKTRGQQVTLSCSPISGHRSVSWYQQTPGQGLQFLFEYFSETQRNKGNFPGRFSGRQFSNSRSEMNVSTLELGDSALYLCASPDQETQYFGPGTRLLVL.

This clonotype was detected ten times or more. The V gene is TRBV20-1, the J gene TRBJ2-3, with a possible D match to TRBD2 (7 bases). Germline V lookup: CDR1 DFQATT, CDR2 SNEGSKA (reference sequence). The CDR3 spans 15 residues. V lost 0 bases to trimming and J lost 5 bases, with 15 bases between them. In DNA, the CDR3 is TGCAGTGCTAGAGATACTCGGGGGGCCGGAGATACGCAGTATTTT. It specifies CSARDTRGAGDTQYF.

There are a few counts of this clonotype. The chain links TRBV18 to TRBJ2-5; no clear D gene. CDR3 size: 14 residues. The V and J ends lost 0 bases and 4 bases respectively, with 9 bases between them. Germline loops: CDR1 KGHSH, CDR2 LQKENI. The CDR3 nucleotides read TGTGCCAGCTCACCACCCTCCCCGATAGAGACCCAGTACTTC. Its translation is CASSPPSPIETQYF.

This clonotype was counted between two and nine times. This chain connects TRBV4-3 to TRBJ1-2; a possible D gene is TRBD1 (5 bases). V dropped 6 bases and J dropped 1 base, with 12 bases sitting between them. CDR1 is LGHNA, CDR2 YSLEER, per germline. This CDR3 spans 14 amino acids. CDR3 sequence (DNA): TGCGCCAGCAGACCGGGACCGAGTAACTATGGCTACACCTTC. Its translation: CASRPGPSNYGYTF.

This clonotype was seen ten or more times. The CDR3: CSARVYQVLTTEAFF. The CDR3 DNA sequence: TGCAGTGCTAGAGTTTATCAAGTCCTAACCACTGAAGCTTTCTTT. The chain has TRBV20-1 and TRBJ1-1; D is uncertain. V was pared by 1 base and J by 4 bases, with 16 bases between. Looked up from germline, CDR1 is DFQATT and CDR2 is SNEGSKA (reference sequence). The CDR3 extends over 15 amino acids.

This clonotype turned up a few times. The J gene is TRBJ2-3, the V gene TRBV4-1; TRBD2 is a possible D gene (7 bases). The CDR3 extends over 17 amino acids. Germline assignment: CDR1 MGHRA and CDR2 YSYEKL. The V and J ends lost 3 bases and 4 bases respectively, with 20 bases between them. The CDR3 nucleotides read TGCGCCAGCAGCCATTTTTTGAGGGGGGGCAGGGCAGATACGCAGTATTTT. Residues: CASSHFLRGGRADTQYF.

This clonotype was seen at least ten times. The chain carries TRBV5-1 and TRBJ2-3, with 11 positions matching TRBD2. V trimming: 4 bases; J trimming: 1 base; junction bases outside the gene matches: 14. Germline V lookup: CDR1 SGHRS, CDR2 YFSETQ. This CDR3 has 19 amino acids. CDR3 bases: TGCGCCAGCAGCCGATCGGGTCTTAGGGGACTAGCGGGCACAGATACGCAGTATTTT. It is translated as CASSRSGLRGLAGTDTQYF.

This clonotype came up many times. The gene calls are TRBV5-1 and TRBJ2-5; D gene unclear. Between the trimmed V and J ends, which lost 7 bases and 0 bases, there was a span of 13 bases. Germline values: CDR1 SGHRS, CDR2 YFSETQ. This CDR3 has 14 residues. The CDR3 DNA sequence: TGCGCCAGCCGTTCAGGACGAGACCAAGAGACCCAGTACTTC. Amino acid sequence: CASRSGRDQETQYF.

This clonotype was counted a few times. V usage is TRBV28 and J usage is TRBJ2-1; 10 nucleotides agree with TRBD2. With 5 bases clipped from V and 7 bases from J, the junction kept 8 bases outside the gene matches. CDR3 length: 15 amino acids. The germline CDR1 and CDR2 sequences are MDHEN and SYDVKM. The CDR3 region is CASSRSSGGWNEQFF. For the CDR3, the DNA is TGTGCCAGCAGTCGGTCTAGCGGGGGCTGGAATGAGCAGTTCTTC.

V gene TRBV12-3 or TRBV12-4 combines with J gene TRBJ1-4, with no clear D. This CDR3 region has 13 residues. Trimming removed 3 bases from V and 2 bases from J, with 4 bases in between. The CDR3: CASSFFTNEKLFF. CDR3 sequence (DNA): TGTGCCAGCAGTTTCTTCACTAATGAAAAACTGTTTTTT.

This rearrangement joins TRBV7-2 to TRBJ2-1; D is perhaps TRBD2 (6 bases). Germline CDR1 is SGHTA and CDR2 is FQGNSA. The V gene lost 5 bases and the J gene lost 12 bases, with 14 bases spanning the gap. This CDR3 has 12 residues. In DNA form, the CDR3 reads TGTGCCAGCAGCCCCCAACGCGGGGCGCAGTTCTTC. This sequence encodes CASSPQRGAQFF.

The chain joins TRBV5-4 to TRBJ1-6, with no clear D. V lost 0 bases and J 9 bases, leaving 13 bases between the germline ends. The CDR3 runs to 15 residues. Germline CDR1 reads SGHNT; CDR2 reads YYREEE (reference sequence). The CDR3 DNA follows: TGTGCCAGCAGCTTGGCAGGACCCACGGGTTCACCCCTCCACTTT. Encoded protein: CASSLAGPTGSPLHF.

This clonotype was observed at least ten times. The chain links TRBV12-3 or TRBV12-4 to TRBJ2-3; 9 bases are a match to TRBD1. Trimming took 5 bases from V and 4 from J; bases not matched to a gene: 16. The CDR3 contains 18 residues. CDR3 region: CASSPNNRDRVSADTQYF. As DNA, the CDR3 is TGTGCCAGCAGTCCGAATAACCGGGACAGGGTATCAGCAGATACGCAGTATTTT.

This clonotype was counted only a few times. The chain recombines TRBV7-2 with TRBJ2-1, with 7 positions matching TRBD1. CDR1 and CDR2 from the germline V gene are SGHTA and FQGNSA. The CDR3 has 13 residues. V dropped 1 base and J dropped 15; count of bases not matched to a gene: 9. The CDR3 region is CASSLGTGPLPFF. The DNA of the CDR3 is TGTGCCAGCAGCTTAGGGACAGGCCCTCTGCCGTTCTTC.

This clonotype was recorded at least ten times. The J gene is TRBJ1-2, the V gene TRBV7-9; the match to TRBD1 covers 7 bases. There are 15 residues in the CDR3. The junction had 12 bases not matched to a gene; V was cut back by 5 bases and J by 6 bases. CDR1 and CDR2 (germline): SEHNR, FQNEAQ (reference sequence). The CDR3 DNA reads TGTGCCAGCAGCCTCTTGGGTCAGGGGGTCCATGGCTACACCTTC. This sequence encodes CASSLLGQGVHGYTF.

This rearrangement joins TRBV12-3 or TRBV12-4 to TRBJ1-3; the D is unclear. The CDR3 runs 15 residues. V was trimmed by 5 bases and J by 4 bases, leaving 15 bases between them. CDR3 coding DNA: TGTGCCAGCAGTCCGCTACTAGGGCCGGGAAACACCATATATTTT. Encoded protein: CASSPLLGPGNTIYF.

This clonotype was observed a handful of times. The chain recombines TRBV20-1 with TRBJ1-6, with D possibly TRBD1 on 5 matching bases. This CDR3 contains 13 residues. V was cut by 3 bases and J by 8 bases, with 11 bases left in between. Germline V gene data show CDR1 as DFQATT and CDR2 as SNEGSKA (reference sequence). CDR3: CSARDMIDSPLHF. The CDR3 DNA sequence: TGCAGTGCTAGGGACATGATTGATTCACCCCTCCACTTT.

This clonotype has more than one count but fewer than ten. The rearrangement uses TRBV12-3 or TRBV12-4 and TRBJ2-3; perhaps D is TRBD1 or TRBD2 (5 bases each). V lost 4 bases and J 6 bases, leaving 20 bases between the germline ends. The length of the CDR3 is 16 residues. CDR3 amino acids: CASSSQDPGAGDTQYF. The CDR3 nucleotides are TGTGCCAGCAGTTCACAAGACCCCGGGGCAGGGGATACGCAGTATTTT.

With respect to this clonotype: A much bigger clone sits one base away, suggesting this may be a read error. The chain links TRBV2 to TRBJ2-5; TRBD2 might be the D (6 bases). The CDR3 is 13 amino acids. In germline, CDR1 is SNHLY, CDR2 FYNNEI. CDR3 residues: CASIEVSGETQYF. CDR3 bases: TGTGCCAGCATTGAAGTTAGCGGAGAGACCCAGTACTTC.